The T cell receptor beta chain under discussion was sequenced for a study of radiotherapy plus CTLA-4 blockade in lung cancer. Study-wide results and caveats: Blood-borne expansion of tumor-derived TCR clones followed radiotherapy plus ipilimumab.

This clone was seen more than once but under ten times. Its antigen remains unidentified. Data came from immunoSEQ multiplex PCR; TCRdb stores just in-frame clones and leaves some out. The table lists tens of thousands of clones, around 87% of them singletons, with approximately 15% in the top ten. It was focal radiation plus CTLA-4 blockade with ipilimumab that patients with chemo-refractory metastatic non-small-cell lung cancer received. The CDR3 runs to 12 residues. The ends were cut back, 7 bases at V and 5 bases at J, with 12 bases in the middle. Per germline, CDR1 LNHDA and CDR2 SQIVND (reference sequence).

Sequenced here: peripheral blood, sampled from a patient treated with radiotherapy plus ipilimumab. The V call is TRBV19, the J call TRBJ2-7; the D is unclear. The sequence was obtained from a human donor with non-small cell lung cancer that progressed on radiotherapy plus ipilimumab. The CDR3 reads CASKSSGHEQYF. In DNA, the CDR3 is TGTGCCAGTAAAAGTTCGGGCCACGAGCAGTACTTC.